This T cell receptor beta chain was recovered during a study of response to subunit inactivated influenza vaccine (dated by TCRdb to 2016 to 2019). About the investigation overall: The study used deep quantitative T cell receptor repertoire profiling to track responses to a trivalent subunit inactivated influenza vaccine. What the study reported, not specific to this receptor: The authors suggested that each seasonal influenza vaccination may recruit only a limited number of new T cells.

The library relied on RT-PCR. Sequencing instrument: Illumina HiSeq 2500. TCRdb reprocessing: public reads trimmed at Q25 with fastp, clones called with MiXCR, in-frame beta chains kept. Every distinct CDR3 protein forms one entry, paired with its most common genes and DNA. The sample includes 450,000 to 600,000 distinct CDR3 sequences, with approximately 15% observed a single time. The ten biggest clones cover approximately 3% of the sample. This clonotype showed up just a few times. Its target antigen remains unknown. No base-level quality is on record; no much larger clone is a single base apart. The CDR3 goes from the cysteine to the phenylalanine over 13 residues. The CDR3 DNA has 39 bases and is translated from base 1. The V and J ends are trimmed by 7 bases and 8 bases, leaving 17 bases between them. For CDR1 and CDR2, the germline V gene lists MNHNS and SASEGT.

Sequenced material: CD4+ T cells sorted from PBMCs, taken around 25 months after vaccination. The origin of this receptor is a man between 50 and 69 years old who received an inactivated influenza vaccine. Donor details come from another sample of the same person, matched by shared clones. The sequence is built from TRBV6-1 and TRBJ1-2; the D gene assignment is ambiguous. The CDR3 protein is CASTPRGRLGYTF. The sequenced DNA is TGTGCCAGCACCCCTCGAGGCAGGCTAGGCTACACCTTC.